A selection of T cell receptor beta chains follows, all from one sample in a study of CD8 T cells in ankylosing spondylitis. Each CDR3 protein gets one entry after TCRdb re-called the 5' RACE reads with MiXCR. The sample contains more than 250,000 distinct CDR3 sequences, 11% of which appear only once. The source material was blood, either unsorted or a sorted T cell fraction (not recorded which). The receptor set was obtained from a female donor with ankylosing spondylitis or in good health (not recorded which). CDR3s include the opening cysteine and the closing phenylalanine or tryptophan. The D gene is left open where the match is weak. Clone size is shown for a subset of rows, as once, few, many or a class of expanded clone.

abundance: few; d_gene: TRBD1; v_gene: TRBV18; len: 16; j_gene: TRBJ2-7; CDR3nt: TGTGCCAGCTCACCAGCGGAAGGACAGGGGGTGTACGAGCAGTACTTC; CDR3aa: CASSPAEGQGVYEQYF
abundance: many; d_gene: TRBD2; v_gene: TRBV10-3; len: 14; j_gene: TRBJ2-1; CDR3nt: TGTGCCGTATCGCTAGCGGGAGTAAGTAATGAGCAGTTCTTC; CDR3aa: CAVSLAGVSNEQFF
abundance: many; d_gene: TRBD2; v_gene: TRBV12-3/TRBV12-4; len: 17; j_gene: TRBJ2-1; CDR3nt: TGTGCCAGCAGTTCCCAGGGACTAGCGGGACCAAATAATGAGCAGTTCTTC; CDR3aa: CASSSQGLAGPNNEQFF
abundance: many; d_gene: .; v_gene: TRBV9; len: 14; j_gene: TRBJ1-4; CDR3nt: TGTGCCAGCAGCAGTTCAGGGATGGATGAAAAACTGTTTTTT; CDR3aa: CASSSSGMDEKLFF
abundance: many; d_gene: .; v_gene: TRBV15; len: 14; j_gene: TRBJ1-1; CDR3nt: TGTGCCACCAGGTCCCGGATAGGGAACACTGAAGCTTTCTTT; CDR3aa: CATRSRIGNTEAFF
abundance: .; d_gene: .; v_gene: TRBV4-1; len: 14; j_gene: TRBJ2-3; CDR3nt: TGCGCCAGCAGCCAAGCCCATAGCACAGATACGCAGTATTTT; CDR3aa: CASSQAHSTDTQYF
abundance: many; d_gene: .; v_gene: TRBV20-1; len: 14; j_gene: TRBJ2-1; CDR3nt: TGCAGTGCACCCGCAGGGGCGGACTACAATGAGCAGTTCTTC; CDR3aa: CSAPAGADYNEQFF
abundance: .; d_gene: .; v_gene: TRBV12-3/TRBV12-4; len: 14; j_gene: TRBJ1-2; CDR3nt: TGTGCCAGCAGTTACAGGGCGATGTACCGTGGCTACACCTTC; CDR3aa: CASSYRAMYRGYTF
abundance: many; d_gene: .; v_gene: TRBV12-3/TRBV12-4; len: 16; j_gene: TRBJ2-7; CDR3nt: TGTGCCAGCAGTCCCGGACGGACCGAGTTAGTCTACGAGCAGTACTTC; CDR3aa: CASSPGRTELVYEQYF
abundance: many; d_gene: .; v_gene: TRBV6-2/TRBV6-3; len: 15; j_gene: TRBJ2-6; CDR3nt: TGTGCCAGCGTTAGAGACAAGTCTGGGGCCAACGTCCTGACTTTC; CDR3aa: CASVRDKSGANVLTF
abundance: .; d_gene: TRBD2; v_gene: TRBV7-2; len: 16; j_gene: TRBJ2-1; CDR3nt: TGTGCCAGCAGCCAGGGAGGGACCGCGACCTACAATGAGCAGTTCTTC; CDR3aa: CASSQGGTATYNEQFF
abundance: .; d_gene: .; v_gene: TRBV20-1; len: 15; j_gene: TRBJ1-2; CDR3nt: TGCAGTGCTAGAGATGAGGCAAAGGGGAACTATGGCTACACCTTC; CDR3aa: CSARDEAKGNYGYTF
abundance: .; d_gene: TRBD1; v_gene: TRBV18; len: 15; j_gene: TRBJ1-2; CDR3nt: TGTGCCAGCTCGCTTTCGGGACAGGGAGCATATGGCTACACCTTC; CDR3aa: CASSLSGQGAYGYTF
abundance: many; d_gene: .; v_gene: TRBV12-3/TRBV12-4; len: 12; j_gene: TRBJ2-5; CDR3nt: TGTGCCAGCAGTTTGAGGGGAGAGACCCAGTACTTC; CDR3aa: CASSLRGETQYF
abundance: many; d_gene: TRBD2; v_gene: TRBV9; len: 16; j_gene: TRBJ2-1; CDR3nt: TGTGCCAGCAGCCCCCAGCCTAGCGGGGGGGCGTATGAGCAGTTCTTC; CDR3aa: CASSPQPSGGAYEQFF
abundance: many; d_gene: .; v_gene: TRBV10-2; len: 13; j_gene: TRBJ1-1; CDR3nt: TGCGCCAGCAGTGAATTGAGGAACACTGAAGCTTTCTTT; CDR3aa: CASSELRNTEAFF
abundance: .; d_gene: TRBD1; v_gene: TRBV5-6; len: 12; j_gene: TRBJ2-1; CDR3nt: TGTGCCAGCAGCACGACAGGGGATGAGCAGTTCTTC; CDR3aa: CASSTTGDEQFF
abundance: many; d_gene: TRBD2; v_gene: TRBV20-1; len: 14; j_gene: TRBJ2-7; CDR3nt: TGCAGTGCTAGACCTCCGGGACTAGGTTACGAGCAGTACTTC; CDR3aa: CSARPPGLGYEQYF
abundance: .; d_gene: .; v_gene: TRBV20-1; len: 17; j_gene: TRBJ1-3; CDR3nt: TGCTGTGCTAGGACTCTAACCCCGGGACTAACTGGAAACACCATATATTTT; CDR3aa: CCARTLTPGLTGNTIYF
abundance: many; d_gene: .; v_gene: TRBV7-2; len: 15; j_gene: TRBJ1-2; CDR3nt: TGTGCCAGCAGCTCCTCGGGACAACCCGCCTATGGCTACACCTTC; CDR3aa: CASSSSGQPAYGYTF
abundance: many; d_gene: .; v_gene: TRBV20-1; len: 11; j_gene: TRBJ2-5; CDR3nt: TGCAGTGAGGGGAGACAAGAGACCCAGTACTTC; CDR3aa: CSEGRQETQYF
abundance: many; d_gene: TRBD1; v_gene: TRBV20-1; len: 18; j_gene: TRBJ1-5; CDR3nt: TGCAGTGCTAATTCCTGGACAGGTCTAAGTGATAGCAATCAGCCCCAGCATTTT; CDR3aa: CSANSWTGLSDSNQPQHF